This is a list of T cell receptor beta chains from one sample in a study of T-cell reconstitution after alpha-beta-depleted transplantation in children. TCRdb analysed the PCR reads with MiXCR anew, one entry per CDR3 protein. The sample holds around 190,000 distinct CDR3 sequences, about 7% seen once. This sample comprised PBMCs, obtained before TCRalphabeta/CD19-depleted stem cell transplant. These receptors were taken from a boy aged 2 to 9 with acute lymphoblastic leukemia, due to receive a stem cell transplant. Each CDR3 is given without its conserved first and last residue. The D gene is left open where the match is weak. A row's size may be missing; if present it is once, few, many or a size class.

j_call | clone_size | v_call | d_call | cdr3_aa
TRBJ2-5 | NA | TRBV5-1 | TRBD2 | ASSSGLAVWSRETQY
TRBJ1-2 | NA | TRBV5-1 | TRBD1 | ASSWDRANGYT
TRBJ1-1 | NA | TRBV20-1 | TRBD1 | SARDSTQARGGRTSEAF
TRBJ1-1 | many | TRBV12-3/TRBV12-4 | NA | ASSFNPGEAF
TRBJ1-2 | few | TRBV5-1 | NA | ASSLRGDYGYT
TRBJ2-7 | few | TRBV28 | TRBD1 | ASSYAPGQGYHEQY
TRBJ1-2 | many | TRBV29-1 | NA | SVVSYGYT
TRBJ2-7 | many | TRBV29-1 | NA | SVDRGEPYEQY
TRBJ1-3 | many | TRBV7-9 | TRBD1 | ASSSTTGGGTIY
TRBJ2-1 | many | TRBV3-1 | NA | ASSQDAPQGRNEQF
TRBJ1-1 | few | TRBV14 | NA | ASSLGKMNTEAF
TRBJ2-1 | few | TRBV7-2 | NA | ASSVDILNEQF
TRBJ2-1 | many | TRBV6-2/TRBV6-3 | NA | ASSLPGLAPF
TRBJ2-1 | many | TRBV7-3 | TRBD2 | ASSERGNEQF
TRBJ2-5 | few | TRBV4-3 | TRBD2 | ASSPASGSQETQY
TRBJ2-1 | many | TRBV20-1 | NA | SARASGPADEQF
TRBJ1-4 | many | TRBV15 | NA | ATSRDLTPNEKLF
TRBJ2-1 | many | TRBV12-3/TRBV12-4 | NA | ASSFRGEQF
TRBJ2-7 | few | TRBV30 | TRBD2 | AWSPGLAGTLGDEQY
TRBJ2-7 | NA | TRBV28 | NA | ASSLTGMEQY
TRBJ2-7 | NA | TRBV29-1 | NA | SGGERSYEQY
TRBJ2-7 | few | TRBV18 | NA | ASSRDGSSYEQY
TRBJ2-1 | NA | TRBV27 | TRBD2 | ASSRGLAGYEQF
TRBJ2-5 | NA | TRBV7-6 | NA | ASSPRQATSQETQY
TRBJ2-2 | many | TRBV4-3 | TRBD1 | ASSQGDSHTGELF
TRBJ2-7 | many | TRBV11-2 | NA | ASSFESFSYEQY
TRBJ2-1 | many | TRBV5-1 | TRBD1 | ASGDPDRDSYNEQF
TRBJ2-7 | NA | TRBV7-2 | TRBD2 | ASSLSSGGGLYEQY
TRBJ1-2 | NA | TRBV6-5 | NA | ASSYLGTGGVPYGYT
TRBJ2-7 | NA | TRBV7-9 | NA | ASSLGGDGQY
TRBJ2-1 | medium-sized | TRBV29-1 | NA | SVEVREGVGYNNEQF